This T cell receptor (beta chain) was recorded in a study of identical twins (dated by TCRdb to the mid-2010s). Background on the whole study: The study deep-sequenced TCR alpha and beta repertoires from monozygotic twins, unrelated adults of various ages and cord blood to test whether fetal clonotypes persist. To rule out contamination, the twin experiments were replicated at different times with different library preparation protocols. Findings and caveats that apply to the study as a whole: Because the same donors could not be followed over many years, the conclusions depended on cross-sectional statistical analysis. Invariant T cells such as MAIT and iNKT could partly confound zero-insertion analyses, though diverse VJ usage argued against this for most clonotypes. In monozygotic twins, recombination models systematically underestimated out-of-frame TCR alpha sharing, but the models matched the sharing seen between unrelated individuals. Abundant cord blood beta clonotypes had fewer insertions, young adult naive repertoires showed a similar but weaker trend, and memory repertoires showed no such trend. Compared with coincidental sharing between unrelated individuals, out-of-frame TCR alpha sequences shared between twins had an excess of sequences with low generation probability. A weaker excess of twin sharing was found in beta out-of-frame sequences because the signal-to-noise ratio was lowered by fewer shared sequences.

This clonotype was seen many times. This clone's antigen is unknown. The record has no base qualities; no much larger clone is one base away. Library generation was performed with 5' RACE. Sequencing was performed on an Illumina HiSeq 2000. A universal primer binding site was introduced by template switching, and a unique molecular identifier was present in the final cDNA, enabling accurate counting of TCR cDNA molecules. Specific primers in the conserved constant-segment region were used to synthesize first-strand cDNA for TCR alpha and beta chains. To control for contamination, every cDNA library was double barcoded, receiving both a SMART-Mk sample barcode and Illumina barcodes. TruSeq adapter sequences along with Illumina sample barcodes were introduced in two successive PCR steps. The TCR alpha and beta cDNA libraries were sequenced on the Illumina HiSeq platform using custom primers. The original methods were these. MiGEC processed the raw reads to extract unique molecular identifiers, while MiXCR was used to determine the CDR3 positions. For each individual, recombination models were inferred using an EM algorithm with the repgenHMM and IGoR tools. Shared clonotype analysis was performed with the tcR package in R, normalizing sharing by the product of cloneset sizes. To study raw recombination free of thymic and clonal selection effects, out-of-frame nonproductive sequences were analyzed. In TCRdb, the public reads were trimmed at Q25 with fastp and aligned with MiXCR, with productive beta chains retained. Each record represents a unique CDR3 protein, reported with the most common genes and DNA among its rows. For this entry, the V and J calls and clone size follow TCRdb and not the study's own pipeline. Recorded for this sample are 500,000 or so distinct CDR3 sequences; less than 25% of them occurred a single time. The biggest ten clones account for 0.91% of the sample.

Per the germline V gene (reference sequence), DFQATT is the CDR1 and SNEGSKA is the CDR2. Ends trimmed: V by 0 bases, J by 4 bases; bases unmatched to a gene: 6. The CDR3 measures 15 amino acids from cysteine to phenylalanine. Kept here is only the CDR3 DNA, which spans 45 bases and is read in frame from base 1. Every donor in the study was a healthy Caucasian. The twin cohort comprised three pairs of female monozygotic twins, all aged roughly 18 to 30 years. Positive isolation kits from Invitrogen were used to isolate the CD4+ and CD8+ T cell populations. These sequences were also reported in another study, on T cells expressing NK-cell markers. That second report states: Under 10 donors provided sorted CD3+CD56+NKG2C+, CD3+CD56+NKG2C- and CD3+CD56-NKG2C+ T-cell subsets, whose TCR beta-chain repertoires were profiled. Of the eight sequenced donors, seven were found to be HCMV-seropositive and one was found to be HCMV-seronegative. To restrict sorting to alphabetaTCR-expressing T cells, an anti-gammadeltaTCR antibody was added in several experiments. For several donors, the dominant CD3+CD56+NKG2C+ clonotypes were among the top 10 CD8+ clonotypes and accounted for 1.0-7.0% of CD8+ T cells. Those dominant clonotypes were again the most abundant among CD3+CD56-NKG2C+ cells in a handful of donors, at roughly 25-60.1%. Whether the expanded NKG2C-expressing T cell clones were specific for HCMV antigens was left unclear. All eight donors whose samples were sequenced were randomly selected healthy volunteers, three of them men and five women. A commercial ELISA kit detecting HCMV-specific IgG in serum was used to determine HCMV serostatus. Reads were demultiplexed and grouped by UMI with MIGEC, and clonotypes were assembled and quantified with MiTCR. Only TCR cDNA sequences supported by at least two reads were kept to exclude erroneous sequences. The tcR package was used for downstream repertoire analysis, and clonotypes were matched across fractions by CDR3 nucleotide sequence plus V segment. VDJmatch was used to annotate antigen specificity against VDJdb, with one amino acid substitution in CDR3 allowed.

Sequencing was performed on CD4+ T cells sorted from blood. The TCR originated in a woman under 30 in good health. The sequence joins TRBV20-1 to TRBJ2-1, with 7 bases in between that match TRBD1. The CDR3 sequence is CSARDYGTEYNEQFF. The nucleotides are TGCAGTGCTAGAGATTACGGGACAGAGTACAATGAGCAGTTCTTC.